This entry lists 5 T cell receptor beta chains sequenced from one sample in a study of metastatic and nonmetastatic thyroid tumors. Patients were all untreated before their thyroid surgery. MiXCR reprocessed the PCR reads for TCRdb. The data hold just over 40,000 clones, with about an eighth observed a single time. Source material: blood. Every receptor here comes from a female donor with papillary thyroid cancer or a benign thyroid nodule (not recorded which). Some clones in this sample may be carry-over from other donors' samples.

The V and J genes are TRBV2 and TRBJ1-5, with D hard to call. The CDR3 runs 17 residues. CDR1 SNHLY and CDR2 FYNNEI come from the germline V gene. The V end was cut by 2 bases, the J end by 4 bases, with 18 bases between. The CDR3 reads CASSETGLRRVNQPQHF. The CDR3 DNA sequence: TGTGCCAGCAGTGAAACCGGCCTACGACGTGTTAATCAGCCCCAGCATTTT. Together with reference TRBV2 and TRBJ1-5, the CDR3 gives the full variable domain: EPEVTQTPSHQVTQMGQEVILRCVPISNHLYFYWYRQILGQKVEFLVSFYNNEISEKSEIFDDQFSVERPDGSNFTLKIRSTKLEDSAMYFCASSETGLRRVNQPQHFGDGTRLSIL.

This clone was seen repeatedly, ten times or more. This chain links TRBV2 with TRBJ2-3; D gene unclear. In germline, CDR1 is SNHLY, CDR2 FYNNEI. The CDR3 has 13 residues. Trimming took off 2 bases at V and 2 bases at J, with 5 bases between the two ends. CDR3 nucleotide sequence: TGTGCCAGCAGTGAACCTTTCACAGATACGCAGTATTTT. This sequence encodes CASSEPFTDTQYF.

The chain links TRBV11-2 to TRBJ2-1; 7 bases align to TRBD2. CDR1 and CDR2 from the germline V gene are SGHAT and FQNNGV. The CDR3 spans 13 residues. The V and J ends lost 4 bases and 9 bases, in that order; junction bases with no gene match: 6. The CDR3 DNA sequence: TGTGCCAGCAGCTCTAGGTGGGGGGGTGAGCAGTTCTTC. Residues: CASSSRWGGEQFF.

This clone was recorded at least ten times. The rearrangement links TRBV4-1 to TRBJ1-4; no reliable D call. This CDR3 is built from 15 residues. Per germline, CDR1 MGHRA and CDR2 YSYEKL. V was shortened by 0 bases and J by 11 bases, with 16 bases between the two germline ends. The CDR3 DNA reads as TGCGCCAGCAGCCAAGAGGGTCATATTCTAAGGAAACTGTTTTTT. Amino acids: CASSQEGHILRKLFF.

Only a few counts were recorded for this clone. The rearrangement links TRBV28 to TRBJ2-3; D possibly uses TRBD1 or TRBD2 (8 bases each). The V end lost 5 bases, the J end lost 0 bases, and 21 bases lay between the germline ends. This CDR3 region has 18 residues. CDR1 and CDR2 (germline): MDHEN, SYDVKM. The CDR3 DNA reads as TGTGCCAGCAGTCCCCAGGGGGCAGCGGGGGCGAGCACAGATACGCAGTATTTT. It encodes CASSPQGAAGASTDTQYF.